This T cell receptor (beta chain) came from a study of T cell responses to AZD1222 COVID-19 vaccine. Study-level results: Donors were largely white British and mainly female; clonal diversity was possibly underestimated. The study found vaccine-associated CD4 TCRs spanning spike, dominant at 160-218 and 743-854.

The CDR3 runs 15 residues. The V end was cut by 10 bases, the J end by 5 bases, with 23 bases between. CDR1 is MNHEY, CDR2 SVGAGI, per germline. On this clone: The antigen is unknown.

Some clones are missing from TCRdb's copy, which holds only in-frame ones; the method was immunoSEQ multiplex PCR. Of 130,000 to 150,000 clones in the sample, about nine tenths were seen once. Second-dose schedules of about 4 or about 12 weeks were combined. Sequenced here: peripheral blood, sampled 28 days after the second AZD1222 dose. This TCR derives from an adult who received the AZD1222 COVID-19 vaccine. This rearrangement joins TRBV6-5 to TRBJ1-1, with D maybe TRBD1 (6 bases). CDR3 protein: CATQREGGSVTEAFF. The DNA of the CDR3 is TGTGCCACACAGAGGGAAGGGGGGTCCGTGACTGAAGCTTTCTTT.